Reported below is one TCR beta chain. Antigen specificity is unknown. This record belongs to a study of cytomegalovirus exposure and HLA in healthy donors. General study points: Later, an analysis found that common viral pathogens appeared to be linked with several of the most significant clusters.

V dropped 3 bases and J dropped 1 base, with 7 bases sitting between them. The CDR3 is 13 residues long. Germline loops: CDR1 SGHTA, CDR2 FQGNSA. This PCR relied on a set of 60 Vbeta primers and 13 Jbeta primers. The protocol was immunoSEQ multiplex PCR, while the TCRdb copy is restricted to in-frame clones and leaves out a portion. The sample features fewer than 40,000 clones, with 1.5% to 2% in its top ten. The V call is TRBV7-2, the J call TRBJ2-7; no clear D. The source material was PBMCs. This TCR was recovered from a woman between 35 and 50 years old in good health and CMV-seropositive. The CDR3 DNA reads TGTGCCAGCAGCTTTGAGATGTCCTACGAGCAGTACTTC. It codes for CASSFEMSYEQYF. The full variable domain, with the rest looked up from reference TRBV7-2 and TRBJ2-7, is GAGVSQSPSNKVTEKGKDVELRCDPISGHTALYWYRQSLGQGLEFLIYFQGNSAPDKSGLPSDRFSAERTGGSVSTLTIQRTQQEDSAVYLCASSFEMSYEQYFGPGTRLTVT.